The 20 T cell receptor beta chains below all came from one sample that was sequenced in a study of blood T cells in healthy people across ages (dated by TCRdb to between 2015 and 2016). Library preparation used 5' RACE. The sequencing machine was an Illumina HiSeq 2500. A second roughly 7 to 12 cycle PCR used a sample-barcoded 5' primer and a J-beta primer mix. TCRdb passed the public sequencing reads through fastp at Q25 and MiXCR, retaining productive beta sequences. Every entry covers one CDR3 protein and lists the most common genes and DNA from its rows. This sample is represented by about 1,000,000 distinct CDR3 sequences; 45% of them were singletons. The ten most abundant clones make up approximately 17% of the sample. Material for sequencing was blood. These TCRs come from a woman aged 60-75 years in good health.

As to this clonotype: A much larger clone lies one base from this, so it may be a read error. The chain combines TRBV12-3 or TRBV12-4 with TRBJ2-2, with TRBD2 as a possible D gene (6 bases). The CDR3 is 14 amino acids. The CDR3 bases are TGTGTCAGCAGTCTCCGACTAGTTTCCGGGGAGCTGTTTTTT. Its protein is CVSSLRLVSGELFF.

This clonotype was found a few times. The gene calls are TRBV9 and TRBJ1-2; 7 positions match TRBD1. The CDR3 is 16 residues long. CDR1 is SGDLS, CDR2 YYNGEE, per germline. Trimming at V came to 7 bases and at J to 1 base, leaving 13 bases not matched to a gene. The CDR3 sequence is CASGARDRMNNYGYTF. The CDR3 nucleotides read TGTGCCAGCGGGGCCCGGGACAGAATGAATAACTATGGCTACACCTTC. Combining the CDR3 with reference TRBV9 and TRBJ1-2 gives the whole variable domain DSGVTQTPKHLITATGQRVTLRCSPRSGDLSVYWYQQSLDQGLQFLIQYYNGEERAKGNILERFSAQQFPDLHSELNLSSLELGDSALYFCASGARDRMNNYGYTFGSGTRLTVV.

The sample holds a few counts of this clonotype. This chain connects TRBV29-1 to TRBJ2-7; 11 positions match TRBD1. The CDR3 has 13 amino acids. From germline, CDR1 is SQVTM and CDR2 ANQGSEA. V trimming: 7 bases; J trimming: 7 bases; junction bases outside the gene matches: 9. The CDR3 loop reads CSARTGGFREQYF. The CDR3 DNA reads TGCAGCGCACGGACAGGGGGCTTTCGGGAGCAGTACTTC.

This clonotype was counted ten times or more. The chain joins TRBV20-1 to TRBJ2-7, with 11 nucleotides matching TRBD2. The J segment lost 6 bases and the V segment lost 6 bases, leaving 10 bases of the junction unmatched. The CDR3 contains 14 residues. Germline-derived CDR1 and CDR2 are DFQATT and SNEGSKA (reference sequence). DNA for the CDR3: TGCAGTGCCAGTACTAGCGGGAGAGTTGTCGAGCAGTACTTC. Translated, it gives CSASTSGRVVEQYF.

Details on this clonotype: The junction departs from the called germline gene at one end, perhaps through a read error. The CDR3 sequence: CAGSRDSNEKLFF. CDR3 in DNA: TGTGCCGGCAGCCGGGACAGTAATGAAAAACTGTTTTTC. V usage is TRBV7-9 and J usage is TRBJ1-4, with 7 nucleotides matching TRBD1. The CDR3 loop spans 13 amino acids. Germline V gene sequence: CDR1 SEHNR, CDR2 FQNEAQ (reference sequence).

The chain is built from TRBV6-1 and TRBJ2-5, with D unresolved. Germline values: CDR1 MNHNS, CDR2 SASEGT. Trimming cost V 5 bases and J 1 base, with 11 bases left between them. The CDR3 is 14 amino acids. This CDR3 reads CASSYSGPQETQYF. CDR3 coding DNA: TGTGCCAGCAGTTATTCCGGGCCCCAAGAGACCCAGTACTTC.

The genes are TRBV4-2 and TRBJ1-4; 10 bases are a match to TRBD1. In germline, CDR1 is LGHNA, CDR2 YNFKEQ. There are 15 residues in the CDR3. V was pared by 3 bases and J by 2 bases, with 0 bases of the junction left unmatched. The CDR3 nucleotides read TGTGCCAGCAGCCAGGGACAGGGGACTAATGAAAAACTGTTTTTT. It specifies CASSQGQGTNEKLFF.

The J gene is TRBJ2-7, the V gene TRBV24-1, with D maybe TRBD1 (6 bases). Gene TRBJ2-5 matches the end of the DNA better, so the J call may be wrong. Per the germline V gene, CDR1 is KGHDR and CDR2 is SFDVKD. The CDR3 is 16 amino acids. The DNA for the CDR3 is TGTGCCACCAGTGATATAAGAACAGGGTCCCAAGAGACCCAGTACTTC. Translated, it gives CATSDIRTGSQETQYF.

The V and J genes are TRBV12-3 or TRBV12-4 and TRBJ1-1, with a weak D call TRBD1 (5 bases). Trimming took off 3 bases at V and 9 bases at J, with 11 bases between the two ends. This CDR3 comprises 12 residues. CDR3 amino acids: CASSFGAAKAFF. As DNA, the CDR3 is TGTGCCAGCAGTTTTGGGGCAGCCAAAGCTTTCTTT.

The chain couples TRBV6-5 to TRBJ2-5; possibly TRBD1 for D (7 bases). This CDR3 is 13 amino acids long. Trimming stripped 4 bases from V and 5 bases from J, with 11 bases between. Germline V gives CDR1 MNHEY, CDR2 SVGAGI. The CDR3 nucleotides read TGTGCCAGCAGTTGGCAGGGGGGCGAGACCCAGTACTTC. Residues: CASSWQGGETQYF.

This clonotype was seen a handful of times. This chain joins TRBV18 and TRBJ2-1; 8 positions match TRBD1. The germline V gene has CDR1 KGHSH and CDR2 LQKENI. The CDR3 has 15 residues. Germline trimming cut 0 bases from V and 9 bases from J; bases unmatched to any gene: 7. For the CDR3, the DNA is TGTGCCAGCTCACCACCGAGTCGACAGGGGTTTGAGCAGTTCTTC. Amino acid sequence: CASSPPSRQGFEQFF. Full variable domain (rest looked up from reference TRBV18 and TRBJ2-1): NAGVMQNPRHLVRRRGQEARLRCSPMKGHSHVYWYRQLPEEGLKFMVYLQKENIIDESGMPKERFSAEFPKEGPSILRIQQVVRGDSAAYFCASSPPSRQGFEQFFGPGTRLTVL.

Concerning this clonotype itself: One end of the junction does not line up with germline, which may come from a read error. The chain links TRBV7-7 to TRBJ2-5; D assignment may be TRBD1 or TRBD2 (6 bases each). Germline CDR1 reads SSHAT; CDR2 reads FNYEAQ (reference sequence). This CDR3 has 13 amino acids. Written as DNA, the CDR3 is TGTGCCAGCTCGGTTGCGGGACAAGAGGCCCAGTACTTC. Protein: CASSVAGQEAQYF. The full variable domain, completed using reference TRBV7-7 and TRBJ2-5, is GAGVSQSPRYKVTKRGQDVTLRCDPISSHATLYWYQQALGQGPEFLTYFNYEAQPDKSGLPSDRFSAERPEGSISTLTIQRTEQRDSAMYRCASSVAGQEAQYFGPGTRLLVL.

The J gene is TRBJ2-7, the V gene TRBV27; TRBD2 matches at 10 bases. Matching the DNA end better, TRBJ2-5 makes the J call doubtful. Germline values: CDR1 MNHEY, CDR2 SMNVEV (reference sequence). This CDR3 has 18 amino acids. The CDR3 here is CASSIRRRTSGLGETQYF. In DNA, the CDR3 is TGTGCCAGCAGTATCCGGCGGAGGACTAGCGGCCTGGGGGAGACCCAGTACTTC.

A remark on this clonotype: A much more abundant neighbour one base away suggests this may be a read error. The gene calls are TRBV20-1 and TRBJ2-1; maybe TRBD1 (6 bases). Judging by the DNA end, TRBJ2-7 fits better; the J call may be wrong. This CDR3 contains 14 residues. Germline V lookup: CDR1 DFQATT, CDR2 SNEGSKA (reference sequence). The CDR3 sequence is CSATRGDTSNEQYF. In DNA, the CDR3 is TGCAGTGCGACTCGTGGGGACACATCCAACGAGCAGTACTTC.

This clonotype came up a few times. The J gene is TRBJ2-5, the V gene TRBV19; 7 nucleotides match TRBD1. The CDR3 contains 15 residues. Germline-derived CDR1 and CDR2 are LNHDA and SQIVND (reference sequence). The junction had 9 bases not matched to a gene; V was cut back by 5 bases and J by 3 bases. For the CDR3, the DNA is TGTGCCAGTAGTTCCGGGGTCAGGGGGAAAGAGACCCAGTACTTC. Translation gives CASSSGVRGKETQYF.

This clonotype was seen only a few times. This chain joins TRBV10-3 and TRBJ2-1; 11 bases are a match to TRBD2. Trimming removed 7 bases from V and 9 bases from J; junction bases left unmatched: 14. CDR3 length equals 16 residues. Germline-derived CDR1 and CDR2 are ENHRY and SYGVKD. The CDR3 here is CAITGEIAGGPGEQFF. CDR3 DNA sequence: TGTGCCATCACTGGCGAAATAGCGGGAGGGCCGGGTGAGCAGTTCTTC.

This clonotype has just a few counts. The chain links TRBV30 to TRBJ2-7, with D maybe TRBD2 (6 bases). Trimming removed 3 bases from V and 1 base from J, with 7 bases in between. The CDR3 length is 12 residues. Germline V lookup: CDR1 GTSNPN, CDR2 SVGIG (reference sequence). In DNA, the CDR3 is TGTGCCTGGAGAGGGACTTCCTACGAGCAGTACTTC. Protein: CAWRGTSYEQYF.

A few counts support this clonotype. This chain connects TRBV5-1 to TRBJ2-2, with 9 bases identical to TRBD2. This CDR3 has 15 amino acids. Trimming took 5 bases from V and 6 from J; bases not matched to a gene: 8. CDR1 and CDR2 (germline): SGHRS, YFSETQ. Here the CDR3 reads CASRRAGGSAGELFF. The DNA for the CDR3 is TGCGCCAGCAGACGAGCGGGAGGAAGCGCCGGGGAGCTGTTTTTT.

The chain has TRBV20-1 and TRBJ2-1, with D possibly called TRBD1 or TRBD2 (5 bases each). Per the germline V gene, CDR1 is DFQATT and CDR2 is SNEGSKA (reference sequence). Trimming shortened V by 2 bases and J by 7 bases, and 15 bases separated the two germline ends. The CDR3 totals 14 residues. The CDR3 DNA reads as TGCAGTGCTAGAAGGGGACGAAATTATAATGAGCAGTTCTTC. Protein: CSARRGRNYNEQFF.

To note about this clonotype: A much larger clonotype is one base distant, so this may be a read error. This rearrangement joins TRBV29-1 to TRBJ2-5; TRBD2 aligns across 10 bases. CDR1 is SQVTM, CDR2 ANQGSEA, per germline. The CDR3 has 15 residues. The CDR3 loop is CSVDSSGRPQGTQYF. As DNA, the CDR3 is TGCAGCGTTGACTCTAGCGGGAGACCCCAAGGGACCCAGTACTTC.